This passage covers 28 T cell receptor beta chains from one sample sequenced in a study of blood T cell repertoires in COVID-19. The protocol was immunoSEQ multiplex PCR, while the TCRdb copy is restricted to in-frame clones and leaves out a portion. The sample holds some 94,000 clones; about 70% are singletons and the top ten take 20% to 25%. Sequenced input: peripheral blood. The receptors here all came from a woman between 55 and 75 years old in a cohort sampled during active or convalescent COVID-19.

The CDR3 reads CASSYSRSYTEAFF. The CDR3 coding sequence is TGTGCCAGCAGTTACTCGAGGTCTTACACTGAAGCTTTCTTT. The chain uses TRBV6-2 or TRBV6-3 and TRBJ1-1; D uncertain. Trimming took 0 bases from V and 3 from J, leaving 8 bases between them. Per germline, CDR1 MNHEY and CDR2 SVGEGT. The CDR3 loop spans 14 amino acids.

This clone was counted once. V and J are TRBV5-1 and TRBJ1-2; no clear D. Germline V lookup: CDR1 SGHRS, CDR2 YFSETQ. V lost 6 bases and J 3 bases, leaving 21 bases between the germline ends. The CDR3 covers 16 residues. CDR3: CASTPWGDDPHYGYTF. The CDR3 region has the DNA TGCGCCAGCACCCCCTGGGGAGACGATCCTCACTATGGCTACACCTTC.

This clone is a singleton in its sample. The chain recombines TRBV7-2 with TRBJ2-5; 9 positions match TRBD2. The length of the CDR3 is 15 residues. With V trimmed by 1 base and J by 8 bases, 8 bases remained unmatched. Germline loops: CDR1 SGHTA, CDR2 FQGNSA. CDR3 sequence (DNA): TGTGCCAGCAGCTTAGACGGAGCGGGGGGACGAACCCAGTACTTC. Protein product: CASSLDGAGGRTQYF.

This rearrangement joins TRBV6-4 to TRBJ1-5; D is unresolved. This CDR3 contains 13 residues. V lost 8 bases and J lost 2, with 10 bases in between. Germline V gene data show CDR1 as MRHNA and CDR2 as SNTAGT. CDR3 nucleotide sequence: TGTGCCAGCGCCCCGGAGGGCAATCAGCCCCAGCATTTT. Translating gives CASAPEGNQPQHF.

The chain combines TRBV28 with TRBJ2-4, with TRBD1 identical over 7 bases. This CDR3 comprises 16 residues. The germline V gene has CDR1 MDHEN and CDR2 SYDVKM. V shed 4 bases, J shed 6 bases, and the junction held 12 bases outside the gene matches. CDR3 DNA sequence: TGTGCCAGCAGTTCGTGGGGACAGTATACCCCAAACATTCAGTACTTC. Translation: CASSSWGQYTPNIQYF.

The chain combines TRBV29-1 with TRBJ2-7, with 9 nucleotides matching TRBD2. The CDR3 has 14 residues. Trimming took 4 bases from V and 1 from J; bases not matched to a gene: 5. Looked up from germline, CDR1 is SQVTM and CDR2 is ANQGSEA. CDR3 sequence: CSVAGGGGSYEQYF. CDR3 sequence (DNA): TGCAGCGTTGCTGGCGGGGGGGGATCCTACGAGCAGTACTTC.

The V call is TRBV25-1, the J call TRBJ2-7, with 12 nucleotides matching TRBD1. Germline CDR1 reads MGHDK; CDR2 reads SYGVNS. CDR3 length: 16 residues. V lost 8 bases to trimming and J lost 5 bases; unmatched junction nucleotides: 13. The CDR3 nucleotides read TGTGCCAGCCGCCCGCATACCGGGACAGGGGGCGACGAGCAGTACTTC. Its translation is CASRPHTGTGGDEQYF.

The chain employs TRBV7-8 and TRBJ2-7; TRBD2 aligns across 10 bases. Germline V gene sequence: CDR1 SGHVS, CDR2 FQNEAQ. The CDR3 has 17 residues. The V segment lost 2 bases and the J segment 3 bases; nucleotides outside the gene matches: 10. The CDR3 DNA sequence: TGTGCCAGCAGCTTATGGCTAGCGGGGGCTCGGTACTACGAGCAGTACTTC. Protein product: CASSLWLAGARYYEQYF.

This chain links TRBV6-1 with TRBJ1-1; D unclear. The CDR3 has 14 amino acids. Germline CDR1 and CDR2: MNHNS and SASEGT. Trimming removed 1 base from V and 0 bases from J, with 6 bases in between. The chain's CDR3 is CASSEDSLNTEAFF. The CDR3 nucleotides are TGTGCCAGCAGTGAAGACAGTTTGAACACTGAAGCTTTCTTT.

The V gene is TRBV5-1, the J gene TRBJ2-7; 10 bases line up with TRBD1. Per germline, CDR1 SGHRS and CDR2 YFSETQ. The CDR3 is made up of 17 amino acids. The J segment lost 2 bases and the V segment lost 0 bases, leaving 8 bases of the junction unmatched. The CDR3 DNA follows: TGCGCCAGCAGCTTGGTGGGACAGGGGTTATTTCCCTACGAGCAGTACTTC. It codes for CASSLVGQGLFPYEQYF.

The chain employs TRBV19 and TRBJ2-7, with 7 bases lining up with TRBD2. V shed 6 bases and J 2 bases; nucleotides not matched to a gene: 7. CDR1 LNHDA and CDR2 SQIVND come from the germline V gene (reference sequence). The CDR3 length is 14 residues. CDR3 protein: CASSPARGAYEQYF. In DNA form, the CDR3 reads TGTGCCAGTAGCCCCGCTCGGGGGGCCTACGAGCAGTACTTC.

The chain is built from TRBV27 and TRBJ2-1; 12 bases line up with TRBD2. The CDR3 sequence is 17 residues long. V was pared by 3 bases and J by 6 bases, with 9 bases of the junction left unmatched. Germline CDR1 MNHEY, CDR2 SMNVEV (reference sequence). The CDR3 region is CASSFSSGGASINEQFF. In nucleotides, the CDR3 is TGTGCCAGCAGTTTCTCTAGCGGGGGGGCCAGTATCAATGAGCAGTTCTTC.

V gene TRBV4-1 combines with J gene TRBJ1-2; maybe TRBD1 (5 bases). V lost 0 bases, J lost 7 bases, and 18 bases lay in between. CDR1 is MGHRA and CDR2 is YSYEKL in the germline V gene. This CDR3 is built from 16 residues. The CDR3 coding sequence is TGCGCCAGCAGCCAAGATACCAATTATGGCAGGGCTGGCTACACCTTC. Residues: CASSQDTNYGRAGYTF.

The chain is built from TRBV11-2 and TRBJ1-1; tentatively, D is TRBD1 (6 bases). V lost 1 base and J 3 bases, leaving 9 bases between the germline ends. Germline V gene lookup returns CDR1 SGHAT and CDR2 FQNNGV. The CDR3 runs 14 residues. This chain's CDR3 is CASSLVPGDTEAFF. DNA of the CDR3: TGTGCCAGCAGCTTAGTCCCAGGGGACACTGAAGCTTTCTTT.

On this clone itself: Other DNA sequences in this sample translate to the same CDR3. The chain employs TRBV6-5 and TRBJ1-1; D is uncertain. The CDR3 is 11 amino acids. The germline V gene has CDR1 MNHEY and CDR2 SVGAGI. The germline V and J ends were trimmed by 6 bases and 2 bases, with 4 bases remaining between them. CDR3 coding DNA: TGTGCCAGCAGCCGTAACACTGAAGCTTTCTTT. Protein: CASSRNTEAFF.

The table lists this clone with many counts. CDR3 nucleotides: TGTGCCAGCAGCTATTCTCGGGACTCCCAAAACACCGGGGAGCTGTTTTTT. It specifies CASSYSRDSQNTGELFF. The gene calls are TRBV7-3 and TRBJ2-2; perhaps TRBD2 as D (6 bases). CDR3 size: 17 residues. Germline V gives CDR1 SGHTA, CDR2 FQGTGA. V was pared by 4 bases and J by 2 bases, with 17 bases between.

The J gene is TRBJ1-1, the V gene TRBV5-3, with 8 positions matching TRBD1. TRBV5-3 is sorted into the ORF group, with uncertain function. This CDR3 region has 16 residues. V shed 0 bases and J 3 bases; nucleotides not matched to a gene: 7. DNA for the CDR3: TGTGCCAGAAGCTTGGAGACAGGGGAGGAGGACACTGAAGCTTTCTTT. Translating gives CARSLETGEEDTEAFF.

This chain connects TRBV21-1 to TRBJ1-1; the listed D gene, TRBD1, was not tested against the DNA. TRBV21-1 has pseudogene status. The CDR3 spans 15 residues. The CDR3 DNA sequence: TGTGCCAGCAGCAAATGGGCCCAGGTATACACTGAAGCTTTCTTT. This sequence encodes CASSKWAQVYTEAFF.

The rearrangement uses TRBV12-5 and TRBJ2-3; 16 positions match TRBD2. Losses at the gene ends were 6 bases for V and 4 bases for J; bases not matched to a gene: 7. The CDR3 is 17 residues long. Per germline, CDR1 LGHNT and CDR2 FRNRAP. This chain's CDR3 is CASGTGTSGGASDTQYF. DNA of the CDR3: TGTGCTAGTGGCACTGGGACTAGCGGGGGGGCGTCAGATACGCAGTATTTT. The variable domain in full, completed from reference TRBV12-5 and TRBJ2-3, reads DARVTQTPRHKVTEMGQEVTMRCQPILGHNTVFWYRQTMMQGLELLAYFRNRAPLDDSGMPKDRFSAEMPDATLATLKIQPSEPRDSAVYFCASGTGTSGGASDTQYFGPGTRLTVL.

The J gene is TRBJ2-2, the V gene TRBV7-3, with 7 bases aligning to TRBD1. Trimming removed 5 bases from V and 2 bases from J; junction bases left unmatched: 5. Germline lookup yields CDR1 SGHTA and CDR2 FQGTGA. The CDR3 spans 15 residues. The DNA of the CDR3 is TGTGCCAGCAGCCCAGGGGGTGTAAACACCGGGGAGCTGTTTTTT. Translated, it gives CASSPGGVNTGELFF.

V and J are TRBV28 and TRBJ2-1; D is possibly TRBD1 (5 bases). The CDR3 extends over 15 amino acids. V shed 6 bases and J shed 9 bases, with 21 bases lying between them. Germline V CDR1 and CDR2: MDHEN, SYDVKM. CDR3 in amino acids: CASRDSGEGAGEQFF. CDR3 sequence (DNA): TGTGCCAGCAGGGATTCAGGAGAAGGGGCTGGTGAGCAGTTCTTC.

The V and J genes are TRBV7-7 and TRBJ2-2, with 11 bases aligning to TRBD2. CDR1 SSHAT and CDR2 FNYEAQ come from the germline V gene (reference sequence). Unmatched junction bases numbered 7, after V lost 10 bases and J lost 0 bases. The CDR3 consists of 16 residues. The CDR3 nucleotides are TGTGCCACGTCGCCTAGCGGGGGGCCGAACACCGGGGAGCTGTTTTTT. Translation: CATSPSGGPNTGELFF.

The chain combines TRBV5-1 with TRBJ1-6, with D tentatively TRBD1 (6 bases). CDR1 is SGHRS, CDR2 YFSETQ, per germline. Trimming took off 4 bases at V and 5 bases at J, with 13 bases between the two ends. The CDR3 sequence is 15 residues long. The CDR3 nucleotides are TGCGCCAGCAGCGGACACAGGGAAAATAATTCACCCCTCCACTTT. Amino acid sequence: CASSGHRENNSPLHF.

This clone was seen once. This chain connects TRBV24-1 to TRBJ2-5, with a weak D call TRBD1 (5 bases). The length of the CDR3 is 14 residues. In germline, CDR1 is KGHDR, CDR2 SFDVKD. V was shortened by 7 bases and J by 0 bases, with 11 bases between the two germline ends. This CDR3 reads CATSTGPYQETQYF. CDR3 DNA: TGTGCCACCAGCACAGGCCCGTACCAAGAGACCCAGTACTTC.

The table lists this clone with many counts. V and J are TRBV9 and TRBJ1-5; 9 bases are shared with TRBD1. V shed 0 bases and J 1 base; nucleotides not matched to a gene: 23. Per the germline V gene, CDR1 is SGDLS and CDR2 is YYNGEE. There are 23 residues in the CDR3. CDR3 sequence (DNA): TGTGCCAGCAGCGTAGTCGCCTCCGGGACAGGGAGGTTCAGGAATATCAGCAATCAGCCCCAGCATTTT. It specifies CASSVVASGTGRFRNISNQPQHF.

The chain joins TRBV30 to TRBJ1-5; 8 bases are shared with TRBD1. V shed 2 bases and J 8 bases; nucleotides not matched to a gene: 8. CDR3 length equals 14 residues. Looked up from germline, CDR1 is GTSNPN and CDR2 is SVGIG (reference sequence). CDR3 sequence reads: CAWSPDRAGKPQHF. The CDR3 DNA sequence: TGTGCCTGGAGTCCGGACAGGGCCGGTAAGCCCCAGCATTTT.

The V and J genes are TRBV4-3 and TRBJ2-2, with D possibly TRBD1 on 5 matching bases. The CDR3 extends over 15 amino acids. Between the trimmed V and J ends, which lost 0 bases and 3 bases, there was a span of 8 bases. CDR1 is LGHNA and CDR2 is YSLEER in the germline V gene. Here the CDR3 DNA reads TGCGCCAGCAGCCAAGATTTCAGGGACACCGGGGAGCTGTTTTTT. Its translation: CASSQDFRDTGELFF.

V gene TRBV11-2 combines with J gene TRBJ1-4, with 8 bases lining up with TRBD1. J was trimmed by 7 bases and V by 1 base; bases with no gene match: 8. The CDR3 has 16 residues. Germline CDR1 and CDR2: SGHAT and FQNNGV. The CDR3 sequence is CASSLGLDRAFEKLFF. The CDR3 nucleotides read TGTGCCAGCAGCTTAGGCCTGGACAGGGCCTTTGAAAAACTGTTTTTT.